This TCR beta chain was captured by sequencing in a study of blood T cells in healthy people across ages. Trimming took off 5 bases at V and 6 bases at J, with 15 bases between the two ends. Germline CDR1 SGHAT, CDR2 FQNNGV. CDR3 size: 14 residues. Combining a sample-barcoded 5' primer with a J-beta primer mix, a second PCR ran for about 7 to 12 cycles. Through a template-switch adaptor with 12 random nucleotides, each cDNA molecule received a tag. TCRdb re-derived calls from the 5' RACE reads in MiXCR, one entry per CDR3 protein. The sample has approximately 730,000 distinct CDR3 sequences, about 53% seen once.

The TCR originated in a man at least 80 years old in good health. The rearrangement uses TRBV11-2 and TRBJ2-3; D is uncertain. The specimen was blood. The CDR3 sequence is CASSGVVRMDTQYF. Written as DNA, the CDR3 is TGTGCCAGCAGCGGGGTGGTCCGAATGGATACGCAGTATTTT.